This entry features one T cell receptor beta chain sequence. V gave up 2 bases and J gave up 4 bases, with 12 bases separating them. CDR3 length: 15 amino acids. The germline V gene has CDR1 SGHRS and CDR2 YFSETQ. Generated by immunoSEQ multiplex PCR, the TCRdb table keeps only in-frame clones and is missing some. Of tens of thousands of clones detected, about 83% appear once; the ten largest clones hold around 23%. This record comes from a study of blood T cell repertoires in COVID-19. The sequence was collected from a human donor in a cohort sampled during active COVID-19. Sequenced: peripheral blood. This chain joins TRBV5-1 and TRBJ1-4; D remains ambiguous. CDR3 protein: CASSFAGRDNEKLFF. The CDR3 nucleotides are TGCGCCAGCAGCTTTGCCGGGCGGGATAATGAAAAACTGTTTTTT.